This T cell receptor (beta chain) appears in the sequencing data of a study of blood T cell dynamics during melanoma immunotherapy. Time point indicated: week 3, after first cycle of checkpoint inhibitor. Assay used: immunoSEQ multiplex PCR; TCRdb lists only in-frame clones, some missing. The sample includes approximately 10,000 clones, about 85% of them seen just once. V lost 5 bases to trimming and J lost 3 bases, with 14 bases between them. The germline CDR1 and CDR2 sequences are SEHNR and FQNEAQ (reference sequence). CDR3 size: 14 residues. Here the sequenced sample was blood, taken from a patient treated with checkpoint blockade. V usage is TRBV7-9 and J usage is TRBJ2-7, with D tentatively TRBD2 (6 bases). This TCR derives from a human donor with melanoma. CDR3 in DNA: TGTGCCAGCAGCCCAGGCGGGGTTGTCTACGAGCAGTACTTC. Translated, it gives CASSPGGVVYEQYF. Full variable domain (remainder filled in from reference TRBV7-9 and TRBJ2-7): DTGVSQNPRHKITKRGQNVTFRCDPISEHNRLYWYRQTLGQGPEFLTYFQNEAQLEKSRLLSDRFSAERPKGSFSTLEIQRTEQGDSAMYLCASSPGGVVYEQYFGPGTRLTVT.